This T cell receptor beta chain was profiled in a study of blood T cells in healthy people across ages. Study results and limitations: Donor CMV status was unknown, possibly confounding expanded clonotype changes. It was the long-lived donors that had more naive CD4+ cells and higher diversity than aged donors.

This CDR3 has 12 residues. With 8 bases removed from V and 5 bases from J, the gap between germline ends came to 15 bases. Per germline, CDR1 DFQATT and CDR2 SNEGSKA (reference sequence). Sample-barcoded 5' priming and a J-beta primer mix drove a second PCR of about 6 to 12 cycles. The template-switch adaptor, which had 12 random nucleotides, put a tag on each cDNA molecule. In TCRdb, the 5' RACE reads were re-called with MiXCR into one record per CDR3 protein. Among about 1.4 million distinct CDR3 sequences listed, roughly 60% were seen once. Notes on this clonotype: The antigen is undetermined.

The clonotype was recovered from a man aged 18 to 30 in good health. The specimen was blood. The chain uses TRBV20-1 and TRBJ2-5, with a possible D match to TRBD2 (5 bases). DNA for the CDR3: TGCAGTCAAAGGGAGACGTCGGAGACCCAGTACTTC. It encodes CSQRETSETQYF.